The 29 T cell receptor beta chains listed next were all sequenced from one sample in a study of long-term antiretroviral therapy in people with HIV. Runs used v3.0 of the immunoSEQ assay and were done at survey level. Libraries were prepared by immunoSEQ multiplex PCR; TCRdb keeps only in-frame clonotypes and omits some of them. The sample has roughly 18,000 clones, around four fifths seen once. This sample comprised unsorted PBMCs, obtained 0.3 years after starting antiretroviral therapy. These receptors all come from a woman between 45 and 60 years old with HIV.

CDR3: CASSFLNRGYTEAFF. The DNA for the CDR3 is TGTGCCAGCAGCTTTCTCAACAGGGGGTACACTGAAGCTTTCTTT. J is TRBJ1-1 and V is TRBV7-2; 8 positions agree with TRBD1. This CDR3 spans 15 amino acids. Germline CDR1 and CDR2: SGHTA and FQGNSA. After removal of 3 bases from V and 3 bases from J, the junction contained 6 bases not matched to a gene. The full variable domain, rest sourced from reference TRBV7-2 and TRBJ1-1, is GAGVSQSPSNKVTEKGKDVELRCDPISGHTALYWYRQSLGQGLEFLIYFQGNSAPDKSGLPSDRFSAERTGGSVSTLTIQRTQQEDSAVYLCASSFLNRGYTEAFFGQGTRLTVV.

In regard to this clone: It is likely a read error: a sequence one base away is far more abundant. The chain carries TRBV6-4 and TRBJ1-2; 8 nucleotides line up with TRBD1. V lost 6 bases, J lost 10 bases, and 10 bases stayed unmatched. Germline V gene data show CDR1 as MRHNA and CDR2 as SNTAGT. This CDR3 is 13 amino acids long. CDR3 DNA: TGTGCCAGCAGCGACAGGGGAGGAGGCGACTACACCTTC. This encodes CASSDRGGGDYTF.

In this sample, this clone turned up a few times. The chain recombines TRBV18 with TRBJ1-6, with D hard to call. There are 15 residues in the CDR3. Germline V gene lookup returns CDR1 KGHSH and CDR2 LQKENI. Trimming pared 2 bases from V and 7 bases from J, leaving 12 bases between. CDR3: CASSPLREGNSPLHF. The CDR3 DNA follows: TGTGCCAGCTCACCATTGAGGGAAGGGAATTCACCCCTCCACTTT.

This chain joins TRBV30 and TRBJ2-6, with 7 bases that match TRBD1. Trimming at V came to 4 bases and at J to 0 bases, leaving 0 bases not matched to a gene. Per germline, CDR1 GTSNPN and CDR2 SVGIG (reference sequence). The CDR3 covers 14 residues. The CDR3: CAWTGGSGANVLTF. The CDR3 DNA sequence: TGTGCCTGGACAGGGGGCTCTGGGGCCAACGTCCTGACTTTC.

This clone is a singleton in its sample. The chain employs TRBV19 and TRBJ2-3; 13 positions agree with TRBD2. The germline V gene has CDR1 LNHDA and CDR2 SQIVND (reference sequence). The CDR3 sequence is 15 residues long. After removal of 10 bases from V and 3 bases from J, the junction contained 7 bases not matched to a gene. CDR3 DNA: TGTGCCACCCGACTAGCGGGGGGTTATACAGATACGCAGTATTTT. The encoded protein is CATRLAGGYTDTQYF. Drawing the rest from reference TRBV19 and TRBJ2-3, the complete variable domain is DGGITQSPKYLFRKEGQNVTLSCEQNLNHDAMYWYRQDPGQGLRLIYYSQIVNDFQKGDIAEGYSVSREKKESFPLTVTSAQKNPTAFYLCATRLAGGYTDTQYFGPGTRLTVL.

The rearrangement uses TRBV7-2 and TRBJ2-3; 9 bases fit TRBD2. The CDR3 runs to 19 residues. Germline CDR1 is SGHTA and CDR2 is FQGNSA. V dropped 5 bases and J dropped 1; count of bases not matched to a gene: 16. The CDR3 DNA reads as TGTGCCAGCAGCCCCTGGGTAATCATAGCGGGGGCCCGCACAGATACGCAGTATTTT. This gives the protein CASSPWVIIAGARTDTQYF.

This sequence joins TRBV19 and TRBJ1-2; a weak D match, TRBD1 (5 bases). Germline-derived CDR1 and CDR2 are LNHDA and SQIVND (reference sequence). The CDR3 is 14 residues long. The V and J ends lost 3 bases and 2 bases respectively, with 10 bases between them. CDR3 coding DNA: TGTGCCAGTAGTATGGGACCCGCCAACTATGGCTACACCTTC. This codes for CASSMGPANYGYTF. The full variable domain, its missing parts supplied by reference TRBV19 and TRBJ1-2, is DGGITQSPKYLFRKEGQNVTLSCEQNLNHDAMYWYRQDPGQGLRLIYYSQIVNDFQKGDIAEGYSVSREKKESFPLTVTSAQKNPTAFYLCASSMGPANYGYTFGSGTRLTVV.

The chain joins TRBV30 to TRBJ1-1, with 10 bases matching TRBD1. The germline gives CDR1 GTSNPN, CDR2 SVGIG (reference sequence). The CDR3 loop spans 17 amino acids. With V trimmed by 5 bases and J by 1 base, 13 bases remained unmatched. CDR3: CAWWPPATGGQNTEAFF. DNA of the CDR3: TGTGCCTGGTGGCCTCCCGCGACAGGGGGCCAGAACACTGAAGCTTTCTTT.

The chain uses TRBV6-5 and TRBJ1-2, with TRBD1 matching 12 bases. The CDR3 runs to 15 residues. V shed 6 bases, J shed 4 bases, and the junction held 6 bases outside the gene matches. The V gene's germline CDR1 is MNHEY and CDR2 SVGAGI. The CDR3 DNA reads as TGTGCCAGCAGGATAGGGACAGGGGGCTCCTATGGCTACACCTTC. As protein: CASRIGTGGSYGYTF.

The chain joins TRBV30 to TRBJ2-7; the match to TRBD2 covers 8 bases. Germline V CDR1 and CDR2: GTSNPN, SVGIG (reference sequence). Trimming cost V 4 bases and J 3 bases; bases outside gene matches: 8. The CDR3 length is 14 residues. DNA of the CDR3: TGTGCCTGGACCCCGGGACTAGGAAACTACGAGCAGTACTTC. Protein sequence: CAWTPGLGNYEQYF. The whole variable domain, remainder taken from reference TRBV30 and TRBJ2-7, is SQTIHQWPATLVQPVGSPLSLECTVEGTSNPNLYWYRQAAGRGLQLLFYSVGIGQISSEVPQNLSASRPQDRQFILSSKKLLLSDSGFYLCAWTPGLGNYEQYFGPGTRLTVT.

This clone was picked up a small number of times. The chain joins TRBV11-2 to TRBJ2-7; D could derive from TRBD1 or TRBD2 (5 bases each). Trimming shortened V by 3 bases and J by 2 bases, and 14 bases separated the two germline ends. Germline V gives CDR1 SGHAT, CDR2 FQNNGV. The CDR3 contains 15 residues. As DNA, the CDR3 is TGTGCCAGCAGCTTCGTCCAGAGGGGTGCCTACGAGCAGTACTTC. Amino acids: CASSFVQRGAYEQYF. Full variable domain (rest looked up from reference TRBV11-2 and TRBJ2-7): EAGVAQSPRYKIIEKRQSVAFWCNPISGHATLYWYQQILGQGPKLLIQFQNNGVVDDSQLPKDRFSAERLKGVDSTLKIQPAKLEDSAVYLCASSFVQRGAYEQYFGPGTRLTVT.

This chain connects TRBV5-1 to TRBJ2-2, with 9 bases matching TRBD1. With V trimmed by 4 bases and J by 3 bases, 4 bases remained unmatched. The CDR3 spans 15 residues. The germline CDR1 and CDR2 sequences are SGHRS and YFSETQ. The CDR3 region is CASSGTGRDTGELFF. Here the CDR3 DNA reads TGCGCCAGCAGCGGGACAGGGAGGGACACCGGGGAGCTGTTTTTT.

V usage is TRBV21-1 and J usage is TRBJ1-1. TRBV21-1 is a known pseudogene. The CDR3 totals 13 residues. CDR3 amino acids: CASSNRVSTEAFF. CDR3 DNA sequence: TGTGCCAGCAGCAATCGGGTCTCCACTGAAGCTTTCTTT.

This sequence joins TRBV18 and TRBJ2-1; 10 nucleotides line up with TRBD2. V was pared by 0 bases and J by 6 bases, with 2 bases of the junction left unmatched. The CDR3 spans 15 residues. CDR1 is KGHSH and CDR2 is LQKENI in the germline V gene. CDR3 amino acids: CASSPPPSGGNEQFF. The CDR3 DNA follows: TGTGCCAGCTCACCACCGCCTAGCGGGGGCAATGAGCAGTTCTTC.

This sequence joins TRBV20-1 and TRBJ1-2; TRBD1 aligns across 7 bases. Germline V gene data show CDR1 as DFQATT and CDR2 as SNEGSKA (reference sequence). V shed 2 bases and J 6 bases; nucleotides not matched to a gene: 0. CDR3 length: 11 residues. The CDR3 bases are TGCAGTGCTAGACAGGGGGATGGCTACACCTTC. Residues: CSARQGDGYTF.

This clone appeared a single time. V and J are TRBV30 and TRBJ1-4, with D hard to call. The germline gives CDR1 GTSNPN, CDR2 SVGIG (reference sequence). V was clipped by 1 base and J by 7 bases, with 10 bases between them. CDR3 length: 13 residues. The DNA for the CDR3 is TGTGCCTGGAGTGCCCGAGTAGGTGAAAAACTGTTTTTT. Protein sequence: CAWSARVGEKLFF.

This chain links TRBV7-9 with TRBJ2-1; no definite D call. The CDR3 loop spans 11 amino acids. V was pared by 8 bases and J by 7 bases, with 9 bases between. CDR1 SEHNR and CDR2 FQNEAQ come from the germline V gene (reference sequence). The CDR3 DNA sequence: TGTGCCAGCGCTCTCGGTAATGAGCAGTTCTTC. Amino acid sequence: CASALGNEQFF.

The chain's CDR3 is CASSFAGSSGYTF. The CDR3 DNA reads TGTGCCAGCAGCTTCGCAGGGTCGTCTGGCTACACCTTC. V and J are TRBV7-3 and TRBJ1-2; D might be TRBD1 (5 bases). This CDR3 spans 13 amino acids. CDR1 is SGHTA, CDR2 FQGTGA, per germline. V gave up 3 bases and J gave up 7 bases, with 12 bases separating them.

V and J are TRBV4-1 and TRBJ1-1; TRBD1 matches at 10 bases. Germline lookup yields CDR1 MGHRA and CDR2 YSYEKL. The CDR3 extends over 17 amino acids. With 1 base clipped from V and 4 bases from J, the junction kept 9 bases outside the gene matches. The CDR3 here is CASSQAPGQGYFTEAFF. CDR3 nucleotide sequence: TGCGCCAGCAGCCAAGCCCCGGGACAGGGGTATTTCACTGAAGCTTTCTTT.

The chain uses TRBV7-8 and TRBJ2-2; D is unresolved. Trimming shortened V by 1 base and J by 2 bases, and 5 bases separated the two germline ends. This CDR3 has 14 amino acids. Germline CDR1 is SGHVS and CDR2 is FQNEAQ. CDR3 residues: CASSLVANTGELFF. CDR3 DNA: TGTGCCAGCAGCTTAGTTGCCAACACCGGGGAGCTGTTTTTT.

The chain couples TRBV18 to TRBJ1-1; 7 bases agree with TRBD1. The V segment lost 3 bases and the J segment 4 bases; nucleotides outside the gene matches: 5. Germline values: CDR1 KGHSH, CDR2 LQKENI. There are 14 residues in the CDR3. CDR3 residues: CASSPSRGSTEAFF. In nucleotides, the CDR3 is TGTGCCAGCTCACCGAGCAGGGGGAGCACTGAAGCTTTCTTT.

The chain links TRBV23-1 to TRBJ2-1; 13 positions agree with TRBD2. TRBV23-1 is filed as an ORF, its function uncertain. Losses at the gene ends were 3 bases for V and 7 bases for J; bases not matched to a gene: 9. The CDR3 spans 17 residues. CDR3 loop: CASSHSGLAGVRNEQFF. The CDR3 region has the DNA TGCGCCAGCAGTCATTCTGGACTAGCGGGGGTAAGGAATGAGCAGTTCTTC.

V usage is TRBV5-1 and J usage is TRBJ1-1; no firm D call. This CDR3 has 14 residues. V was clipped by 5 bases and J by 0 bases, with 11 bases between them. CDR1 is SGHRS, CDR2 YFSETQ, per germline. This chain's CDR3 is CASRSLGLNTEAFF. DNA of the CDR3: TGCGCCAGCAGATCCCTTGGCCTGAACACTGAAGCTTTCTTT.

V usage is TRBV5-4 and J usage is TRBJ2-1; the match to TRBD1 covers 9 bases. This CDR3 spans 15 amino acids. CDR1 and CDR2 from the germline V gene are SGHNT and YYREEE (reference sequence). With V trimmed by 2 bases and J by 6 bases, 6 bases remained unmatched. CDR3 sequence reads: CASSLDWTGVNEQFF. The CDR3 region has the DNA TGTGCCAGCAGCTTAGACTGGACAGGGGTCAATGAGCAGTTCTTC.

This clone was detected only a few times. The chain is built from TRBV13 and TRBJ1-2; perhaps TRBD1 as D (5 bases). The ends were cut back, 5 bases at V and 2 bases at J, with 24 bases in the middle. Germline-derived CDR1 and CDR2 are PRHDT and FYEKMQ (reference sequence). This CDR3 is built from 18 residues. The CDR3 DNA follows: TGTGCCAGCAGCCTACGAATGACGCAGGGCGTTGGAAACTATGGCTACACCTTC. Translation gives CASSLRMTQGVGNYGYTF.

This clone was counted once. The chain has TRBV7-7 and TRBJ1-1; D possibly corresponds to TRBD1 (5 bases). V gave up 5 bases and J gave up 3 bases, with 10 bases separating them. Germline V gene sequence: CDR1 SSHAT, CDR2 FNYEAQ (reference sequence). This CDR3 is 13 amino acids long. The CDR3 nucleotides read TGTGCCAGCAGCCTGGACACCCACACTGAAGCTTTCTTT. Protein: CASSLDTHTEAFF. Supplemented by reference TRBV7-7 and TRBJ1-1, the full variable domain reads GAGVSQSPRYKVTKRGQDVTLRCDPISSHATLYWYQQALGQGPEFLTYFNYEAQPDKSGLPSDRFSAERPEGSISTLTIQRTEQRDSAMYRCASSLDTHTEAFFGQGTRLTVV.

The V and J genes are TRBV29-1 and TRBJ1-1; 7 bases are shared with TRBD1. The CDR3 is made up of 14 amino acids. The germline gives CDR1 SQVTM, CDR2 ANQGSEA. The J segment lost 5 bases and the V segment lost 8 bases, leaving 14 bases of the junction unmatched. CDR3 residues: CSLDLQGRGTEAFF. DNA of the CDR3: TGCAGCCTCGACTTACAGGGGAGAGGAACTGAAGCTTTCTTT.

The chain is built from TRBV11-1 and TRBJ1-1; D is undetermined. The V and J ends lost 5 bases and 4 bases respectively, with 20 bases between them. CDR1 and CDR2 (germline): SGHAT, FQDESV (reference sequence). This CDR3 comprises 16 residues. The CDR3 DNA follows: TGTGCCAGCAGCCCTTCGAGAACCTCGTTAGGCACTGAAGCTTTCTTT. It codes for CASSPSRTSLGTEAFF.

The chain has TRBV11-2 and TRBJ2-1, with 8 bases aligning to TRBD1. The CDR3 has 15 amino acids. Unmatched junction bases numbered 7, after V lost 5 bases and J lost 4 bases. The germline gives CDR1 SGHAT, CDR2 FQNNGV. CDR3 region: CASSARTGRYNEQFF. CDR3 nucleotide sequence: TGTGCCAGCAGCGCTCGGACAGGGAGATACAATGAGCAGTTCTTC.